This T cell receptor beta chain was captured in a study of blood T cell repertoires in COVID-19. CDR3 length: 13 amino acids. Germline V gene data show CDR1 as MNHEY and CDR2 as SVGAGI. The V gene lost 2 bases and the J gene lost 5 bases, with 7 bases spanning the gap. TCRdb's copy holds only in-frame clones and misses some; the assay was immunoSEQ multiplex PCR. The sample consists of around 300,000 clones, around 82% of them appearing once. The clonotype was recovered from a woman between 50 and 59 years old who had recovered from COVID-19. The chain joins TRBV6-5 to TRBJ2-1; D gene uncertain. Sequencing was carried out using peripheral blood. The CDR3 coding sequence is TGTGCCAGCAGTTACGGGCTAAACAATGAGCAGTTCTTC. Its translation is CASSYGLNNEQFF.